These 15 T cell receptor beta chains came from one sample sequenced in a study of early T cells in non-severe SARS-CoV-2 infection. TCRdb reanalysed the 5' RACE reads using MiXCR and keeps one entry per CDR3 protein. The data contain about 80,000 distinct CDR3 sequences, 4.5% to 6% of them singletons. The sample here was whole blood, taken at baseline. All receptors derive from an adult who was a healthcare worker with PCR-confirmed SARS-CoV-2 infection or an uninfected control (not recorded which).

J is TRBJ2-5 and V is TRBV2, with 10 nucleotides matching TRBD2. The CDR3 has 15 residues. The V gene's germline CDR1 is SNHLY and CDR2 FYNNEI. V was pared by 8 bases and J by 7 bases, with 13 bases of the junction left unmatched. The CDR3 coding sequence is TGTGCCAGCGGGAGGACTAGCGGAGACCATGGGACCCAGTACTTC. Its protein is CASGRTSGDHGTQYF.

In regard to this clonotype: Relative to the germline gene, one junction end is altered; a read error may explain this. V and J are TRBV5-1 and TRBJ2-6; the D gene is possibly TRBD1 (5 bases). Germline CDR1 reads SGHRS; CDR2 reads YFSETQ. There are 16 residues in the CDR3. The CDR3 region is CASSLAGPSGANVLTF. Written as DNA, the CDR3 is TGCGCCAGCAGCTTGGCAGGTCCCTCTGGGGCCAACGTCCTGACTTTT.

This clonotype has a count of ten or more. The rearrangement links TRBV3-1 to TRBJ2-5; D uncertain. Germline V lookup: CDR1 LGHDT, CDR2 YNNKEL (reference sequence). CDR3 length equals 15 residues. The ends were cut back, 4 bases at V and 5 bases at J, with 17 bases in the middle. In DNA form, the CDR3 reads TGTGCCAGCAGCCTTCCCTACGGCCGCTCGGAGACCCAGTACTTC. It encodes CASSLPYGRSETQYF.

This clonotype has ten or more counts. This chain links TRBV5-1 with TRBJ2-2; 9 positions agree with TRBD1. Germline CDR1 and CDR2: SGHRS and YFSETQ. CDR3 length: 14 amino acids. V lost 3 bases, J lost 3 bases, and 0 bases stayed unmatched. As DNA, the CDR3 is TGCGCCAGCAGCTGGACAGGGGACACCGGGGAGCTGTTTTTT. Protein: CASSWTGDTGELFF.

This clonotype was counted at least ten times. V is TRBV28 and J is TRBJ2-1, with D possibly TRBD1 on 5 matching bases. The CDR3 sequence is 11 residues long. The V gene's germline CDR1 is MDHEN and CDR2 SYDVKM. Trimming removed 5 bases from V and 12 bases from J, with 11 bases in between. The CDR3 loop reads CASSATVGQFF. CDR3 DNA: TGTGCCAGCAGTGCGACAGTGGGGCAGTTCTTC.

The V and J genes are TRBV11-2 and TRBJ1-4, with no clear D. CDR3 length: 17 residues. Deletions cut 6 bases from V and 0 bases from J, with 17 bases between. The germline V gene encodes CDR1 SGHAT and CDR2 FQNNGV. CDR3 protein: CASRPAISAPTNEKLFF. DNA for the CDR3: TGTGCCAGCAGGCCCGCTATCTCGGCTCCAACTAATGAAAAACTGTTTTTT.

The sample holds a few counts of this clonotype. The rearrangement links TRBV29-1 to TRBJ2-7; 7 bases map to TRBD1. In germline, CDR1 is SQVTM, CDR2 ANQGSEA. Trimming took 6 bases from V and 6 from J; bases not matched to a gene: 11. The CDR3 is 13 amino acids. CDR3 in amino acids: CSVLTNTGAEQYF. In DNA, the CDR3 is TGCAGCGTCCTGACCAATACAGGGGCCGAGCAGTACTTC.

This clonotype has a handful of counts. The chain employs TRBV27 and TRBJ1-4; 9 bases fit TRBD1. The CDR3 consists of 14 residues. The J segment lost 7 bases and the V segment lost 7 bases, leaving 7 bases of the junction unmatched. Germline CDR1 is MNHEY and CDR2 is SMNVEV (reference sequence). As DNA, the CDR3 is TGTGCCAGCAACAACAGGGGGCTAGGTGAAAAACTGTTTTTT. Encoded protein: CASNNRGLGEKLFF.

This clonotype was seen a few times. The gene calls are TRBV27 and TRBJ2-3, with 7 bases identical to TRBD2. V trimming: 5 bases; J trimming: 1 base; junction bases outside the gene matches: 12. Germline values: CDR1 MNHEY, CDR2 SMNVEV (reference sequence). The CDR3 covers 17 residues. The CDR3 here is CASSHYGRPSRTDTQYF. Here the CDR3 DNA reads TGTGCCAGCAGTCACTACGGGAGGCCCTCTCGCACAGATACGCAGTATTTT.

This clonotype was counted at least ten times. The chain recombines TRBV12-3 or TRBV12-4 with TRBJ2-1; D uncertain. This CDR3 is 11 amino acids long. Trimming removed 4 bases at V and 6 bases at J, with 4 bases between. In nucleotides, the CDR3 is TGTGCCAGCAGTTCTTTCAATGAGCAGTTCTTC. Protein product: CASSSFNEQFF.

This clonotype was detected many times. The genes are TRBV6-5 and TRBJ1-6; no reliable D call. Germline CDR1 is MNHEY and CDR2 is SVGAGI. The CDR3 runs 15 residues. Trimming took 6 bases from V and 1 from J, leaving 10 bases between them. The CDR3 DNA sequence: TGTGCCAGCAGCCCCGAAGGGTCCTATAATTCACCCCTCCACTTT. Amino acids: CASSPEGSYNSPLHF.

This clonotype was observed a few times. The chain couples TRBV7-9 to TRBJ2-7; 10 bases are shared with TRBD2. This CDR3 spans 15 amino acids. V lost 5 bases, J lost 0 bases, and 4 bases stayed unmatched. Germline CDR1 reads SEHNR; CDR2 reads FQNEAQ (reference sequence). The CDR3 loop is CASSLTSGPSYEQYF. The CDR3 DNA reads as TGTGCCAGCAGCCTGACTAGCGGGCCCTCCTACGAGCAGTACTTC.

This clonotype was detected many times. J is TRBJ2-1 and V is TRBV29-1; D is undetermined. The germline CDR1 and CDR2 sequences are SQVTM and ANQGSEA. V lost 5 bases to trimming and J lost 0 bases, with 11 bases between them. The CDR3 sequence is 14 residues long. Here the CDR3 reads CSVLQRYSYNEQFF. CDR3 in DNA: TGCAGCGTTTTACAGCGCTACTCCTACAATGAGCAGTTCTTC.

By frequency in the sample, this clonotype is medium-sized. The chain couples TRBV7-9 to TRBJ2-2; 9 bases are shared with TRBD1. The CDR3 extends over 16 amino acids. The V and J ends lost 3 bases and 0 bases, in that order; junction bases with no gene match: 2. Germline CDR1 reads SEHNR; CDR2 reads FQNEAQ (reference sequence). CDR3 nucleotides: TGTGCCAGCAGCTTTAGACAGGGGGCGAACACCGGGGAGCTGTTTTTT. Its protein product is CASSFRQGANTGELFF.

V gene TRBV2 combines with J gene TRBJ2-3; the D is unclear. Germline V gives CDR1 SNHLY, CDR2 FYNNEI. CDR3 length: 14 amino acids. The V gene lost 3 bases and the J gene lost 0 bases, with 7 bases spanning the gap. CDR3 amino acids: CASSERRSTDTQYF. CDR3 DNA: TGTGCCAGCAGTGAGCGCAGGAGCACAGATACGCAGTATTTT.